A selection of T cell receptor beta chains follows, all from one sample in a study of cytomegalovirus exposure and HLA in healthy donors. Produced via immunoSEQ multiplex PCR; TCRdb's table is partial and in-frame only. The profile shows 100,000 to 150,000 clones, 72% of them singletons. Sequencing was done on a sample of PBMCs. The receptors come from a man aged 25 to 40 in good health and CMV-seronegative. The CDR3 runs from the conserved cysteine through the conserved F or W. Fields, in order: D gene, V gene, clone size, J gene, CDR3 DNA, CDR3 protein. D genes are given only for firm matches. Clone size is shown for a subset of rows, as once, few, many or a class of expanded clone.

d_call: .; v_call: TRBV30; clone_size: once; j_call: TRBJ2-7; cdr3_nt: TGTGCCTGGAGTGTATATAGACAGGACGGCGAGCAGTACTTC; cdr3_aa: CAWSVYRQDGEQYF
d_call: TRBD2; v_call: TRBV5-1; clone_size: .; j_call: TRBJ2-3; cdr3_nt: TGCGCCAGCAGCCTCGGGGGACTAGCGGGGGGGCAAGGAGATACGCAGTATTTT; cdr3_aa: CASSLGGLAGGQGDTQYF
d_call: .; v_call: TRBV4-1; clone_size: .; j_call: TRBJ2-4; cdr3_nt: TGCGCCAGCCCGGGGTCCGATGGAGGCATTCAGTACTTC; cdr3_aa: CASPGSDGGIQYF
d_call: .; v_call: TRBV18; clone_size: .; j_call: TRBJ2-5; cdr3_nt: TGTGCCAGCTCACCATACGGACAGACAGCCAGGGAGACCCAGTACTTC; cdr3_aa: CASSPYGQTARETQYF
d_call: TRBD1; v_call: TRBV6-1; clone_size: .; j_call: TRBJ1-2; cdr3_nt: TGTGCCGCGGCCCTAAGCAGGGGGTCGGACTATGGCTACACCTTC; cdr3_aa: CAAALSRGSDYGYTF
d_call: TRBD2; v_call: TRBV6-6; clone_size: .; j_call: TRBJ2-7; cdr3_nt: TGTGCCAGCAGCCTACGAGAAGCGGGGGCCCCCTACGAGCAGTACTTC; cdr3_aa: CASSLREAGAPYEQYF
d_call: TRBD1; v_call: TRBV6-1; clone_size: .; j_call: TRBJ1-5; cdr3_nt: TGTGCCAGCAGTGACGACAGGGGATGGAATCAGCCCCAGCATTTT; cdr3_aa: CASSDDRGWNQPQHF
d_call: TRBD1; v_call: TRBV19; clone_size: .; j_call: TRBJ1-5; cdr3_nt: TGTGCCAGTAGCACCGGGACAGGGAATCAGCCCCAGCATTTT; cdr3_aa: CASSTGTGNQPQHF
d_call: .; v_call: TRBV5-1; clone_size: .; j_call: TRBJ2-7; cdr3_nt: TGCGCCAGCAGCTCACACCGGGACACCTCGGTCTACGAGCAGTACTTC; cdr3_aa: CASSSHRDTSVYEQYF
d_call: .; v_call: TRBV6-4; clone_size: .; j_call: TRBJ1-1; cdr3_nt: TGTGCCAGCAGAAAACAGGGGAACACTGAAGCTTTCTTT; cdr3_aa: CASRKQGNTEAFF
d_call: .; v_call: TRBV10-3; clone_size: once; j_call: TRBJ2-6; cdr3_nt: TGTGCCCTCACTGACCTACAGGGTGGGCGCTCTGGGGCCAACGTCCTGACTTTC; cdr3_aa: CALTDLQGGRSGANVLTF
d_call: .; v_call: TRBV18; clone_size: few; j_call: TRBJ1-6; cdr3_nt: TGTGCCAGCTCACCGCTACTAGGGGGGGCGGAGAGGTCACCCCTCCACTTT; cdr3_aa: CASSPLLGGAERSPLHF
d_call: .; v_call: TRBV7-9; clone_size: .; j_call: TRBJ2-5; cdr3_nt: TGTGCCAGCAGCTTACAAGGGGGCCCGGGGGAGCAGTACTTC; cdr3_aa: CASSLQGGPGEQYF
d_call: TRBD2; v_call: TRBV4-2; clone_size: .; j_call: TRBJ2-5; cdr3_nt: TGTGCCAGCAGCCAAGTATTAGCGGGAGAAGAGACCCAGTACTTC; cdr3_aa: CASSQVLAGEETQYF
d_call: .; v_call: TRBV7-3; clone_size: .; j_call: TRBJ1-1; cdr3_nt: TGTGCCAGCAGCGAAGCTGGGGGGGAAGCTTTCTTT; cdr3_aa: CASSEAGGEAFF
d_call: TRBD2; v_call: TRBV9; clone_size: .; j_call: TRBJ2-7; cdr3_nt: TGTGCCAGCAGCGTAGCTCTGTCTAGCGGGGTCTCCGAGCAGTACTTC; cdr3_aa: CASSVALSSGVSEQYF
d_call: .; v_call: TRBV4-1; clone_size: .; j_call: TRBJ1-1; cdr3_nt: TGCGCCAGCAGCCAAGTAACAGGGATCCCTGAAGCTTTCTTT; cdr3_aa: CASSQVTGIPEAFF
d_call: .; v_call: TRBV30; clone_size: .; j_call: TRBJ1-2; cdr3_nt: TGTGCCTGGAAAGGACAGCCATATGGCTACACCTTC; cdr3_aa: CAWKGQPYGYTF
d_call: TRBD1; v_call: TRBV9; clone_size: few; j_call: TRBJ1-2; cdr3_nt: TGTGCCAGCAGCGCCCAATGGACAGGGAGTATCTATGGCTACACCTTC; cdr3_aa: CASSAQWTGSIYGYTF
d_call: .; v_call: TRBV7-9; clone_size: .; j_call: TRBJ1-6; cdr3_nt: TGTGCCAGCAGCTTAGCGGTACGGGAGGACTCACCCCTCCACTTT; cdr3_aa: CASSLAVREDSPLHF
d_call: TRBD2; v_call: TRBV4-3; clone_size: once; j_call: TRBJ2-6; cdr3_nt: TGCGCCAGCAGCCAAGAAGTCGGGGGGACTGGGGCCAACGTCCTGACTTTC; cdr3_aa: CASSQEVGGTGANVLTF
d_call: TRBD2; v_call: TRBV6-4; clone_size: .; j_call: TRBJ2-1; cdr3_nt: TGTGCCAGCAGTGGTCCAAGCGGGGGGTCCTACAATGAGCAGTTCTTC; cdr3_aa: CASSGPSGGSYNEQFF
d_call: .; v_call: TRBV10-3; clone_size: .; j_call: TRBJ1-5; cdr3_nt: TGTGCCATCAGTGAGTCGATGGAGGGAGGACCAAGCAATCAGCCCCAGCATTTT; cdr3_aa: CAISESMEGGPSNQPQHF
d_call: .; v_call: TRBV6-5; clone_size: .; j_call: TRBJ1-6; cdr3_nt: TGTGCCAGCAGTTATACAGGGTCCTATAATTCACCCCTCCACTTT; cdr3_aa: CASSYTGSYNSPLHF
d_call: TRBD1; v_call: TRBV7-2; clone_size: .; j_call: TRBJ1-2; cdr3_nt: TGTGCCAGCAGCTTAGGGGACAGAAATCACTATGGCTACACCTTC; cdr3_aa: CASSLGDRNHYGYTF
d_call: TRBD1; v_call: TRBV18; clone_size: .; j_call: TRBJ2-7; cdr3_nt: TGTGCCAGCTCACCACCGGCAGGGGGCTTCTACGAGCAGTACTTC; cdr3_aa: CASSPPAGGFYEQYF
d_call: .; v_call: TRBV9; clone_size: .; j_call: TRBJ2-2; cdr3_nt: TGTGCCAGCAGCGTAGGCGCGGGTGTCACCGGGGAGCTGTTTTTT; cdr3_aa: CASSVGAGVTGELFF
d_call: TRBD2; v_call: TRBV7-8; clone_size: .; j_call: TRBJ2-3; cdr3_nt: TGTGCCAGCAGCGCCCGACTAGCGGGGACCACAGATACGCAGTATTTT; cdr3_aa: CASSARLAGTTDTQYF
d_call: .; v_call: TRBV4-2; clone_size: .; j_call: TRBJ2-5; cdr3_nt: TGTGCCAGCAGCCAATTTGCTAGCTTTTTGGAGACCCAGTACTTC; cdr3_aa: CASSQFASFLETQYF
d_call: .; v_call: TRBV5-1; clone_size: .; j_call: TRBJ1-2; cdr3_nt: TGCGCCAGCAGCTTAGAATCAGGAACCCCTGGCTACACCTTC; cdr3_aa: CASSLESGTPGYTF
d_call: TRBD1; v_call: TRBV15; clone_size: .; j_call: TRBJ2-3; cdr3_nt: TGTGCCACCAGCTCTAGGACAGGGTCTAGCACAGATACGCAGTATTTT; cdr3_aa: CATSSRTGSSTDTQYF
d_call: TRBD2; v_call: TRBV4-1; clone_size: once; j_call: TRBJ2-5; cdr3_nt: TGCGCCAGCCAACCTAACCAATTGCTAGCGGGGGGCCAAGAGACCCAGTACTTC; cdr3_aa: CASQPNQLLAGGQETQYF
d_call: .; v_call: TRBV4-2; clone_size: .; j_call: TRBJ1-5; cdr3_nt: TGTGCCAGCAGCTCCACGGGTACAGGGAGCCGTACCAATCAGCCCCAGCATTTT; cdr3_aa: CASSSTGTGSRTNQPQHF
d_call: TRBD2; v_call: TRBV15; clone_size: .; j_call: TRBJ2-3; cdr3_nt: TGTGCCACCAGCAGGGGTAGCGGGGGGAGCACAGATACGCAGTATTTT; cdr3_aa: CATSRGSGGSTDTQYF
d_call: .; v_call: TRBV27; clone_size: .; j_call: TRBJ2-2; cdr3_nt: TGTGCCAGCAGTTTTGACAGAGAAGATTCGAACACCGGGGAGCTGTTTTTT; cdr3_aa: CASSFDREDSNTGELFF
d_call: .; v_call: TRBV4-3; clone_size: .; j_call: TRBJ2-1; cdr3_nt: TGCGCCAGCAGCCAACCAGCAGGGGAGCAGTTCTTC; cdr3_aa: CASSQPAGEQFF
d_call: TRBD1; v_call: TRBV11-3; clone_size: .; j_call: TRBJ2-7; cdr3_nt: TGTGCCAGCAGCTTAGGCTCAGGGGGCGCCTACGAGCAGTACTTC; cdr3_aa: CASSLGSGGAYEQYF
d_call: .; v_call: TRBV11-2; clone_size: few; j_call: TRBJ2-7; cdr3_nt: TGTGCCAGCAGCACCGGCTCCTACGAGCAGTACTTC; cdr3_aa: CASSTGSYEQYF
d_call: .; v_call: TRBV28; clone_size: few; j_call: TRBJ1-2; cdr3_nt: TGTGCCAGCTTACAGGCGGCAGACAAGGGTAGCTATGGCTACACCTTC; cdr3_aa: CASLQAADKGSYGYTF
d_call: .; v_call: TRBV29-1; clone_size: .; j_call: TRBJ2-7; cdr3_nt: TGCAGCGTTGTAGGCAGGGGCCTCTACGAGCAGTACTTC; cdr3_aa: CSVVGRGLYEQYF
d_call: TRBD1; v_call: TRBV19; clone_size: .; j_call: TRBJ1-1; cdr3_nt: TGTGTCAGTACCTATGACAGGGAGGATACTGAAGCTTTCTTT; cdr3_aa: CVSTYDREDTEAFF
d_call: TRBD1; v_call: TRBV7-8; clone_size: once; j_call: TRBJ1-4; cdr3_nt: TGTGCCAGCAGCTTAGTTGGCCCGGGACAGGGGGGCGAAAAACTGTTTTTT; cdr3_aa: CASSLVGPGQGGEKLFF
d_call: .; v_call: TRBV5-6; clone_size: .; j_call: TRBJ2-3; cdr3_nt: TGTGCCAGCAGCTTCCAGGGGTGGGGGACAGATACGCAGTATTTT; cdr3_aa: CASSFQGWGTDTQYF
d_call: TRBD1; v_call: TRBV5-6; clone_size: once; j_call: TRBJ1-2; cdr3_nt: TGTGCCAGCAGCCAAGGGACAGAGTATGGCTACACCTTC; cdr3_aa: CASSQGTEYGYTF
d_call: .; v_call: TRBV4-2; clone_size: .; j_call: TRBJ2-7; cdr3_nt: TGTGCCAGCAGCCAAGATACGGGTTCCTACGAGCAGTACTTC; cdr3_aa: CASSQDTGSYEQYF
d_call: .; v_call: TRBV10-2; clone_size: .; j_call: TRBJ1-2; cdr3_nt: TGCGCCAGCAGTGGGCGGGCGAACTATGGCTACACCTTC; cdr3_aa: CASSGRANYGYTF
d_call: TRBD2; v_call: TRBV5-4; clone_size: .; j_call: TRBJ2-5; cdr3_nt: TGTGCCAGCAGCCTGGGGACTACCCAAGAGACCCAGTACTTC; cdr3_aa: CASSLGTTQETQYF
d_call: .; v_call: TRBV6-4; clone_size: .; j_call: TRBJ2-1; cdr3_nt: TGTGCCAGGCCTCCGCAGGATGGCTCCTACAATGAGCAGTTCTTC; cdr3_aa: CARPPQDGSYNEQFF
d_call: .; v_call: TRBV5-1; clone_size: .; j_call: TRBJ2-3; cdr3_nt: TGCGCCAGCAGCGAAATGATAGGAGGAGATACGCAGTATTTT; cdr3_aa: CASSEMIGGDTQYF
d_call: TRBD1; v_call: TRBV7-9; clone_size: .; j_call: TRBJ1-5; cdr3_nt: TGTTCCAGCAGCTTAATCAGGGGGCCTACAGATCAGCCCCAGCATTTT; cdr3_aa: CSSSLIRGPTDQPQHF